The 31 T cell receptor beta chains below all came from one sample that was sequenced in a study of blood T cell repertoires in COVID-19. Profiled with immunoSEQ multiplex PCR; TCRdb holds only in-frame clones, not every one. The table lists fewer than 250,000 clones, about 88% of them singletons. Sequencing was carried out using peripheral blood. The receptor set was obtained from a woman in her sixties with acute or convalescent COVID-19.

The chain couples TRBV6-6 to TRBJ1-5; possible D gene TRBD1, 6 bases. V was cut by 6 bases and J by 0 bases, with 15 bases left in between. Germline V lookup: CDR1 MNHNY, CDR2 SVGAGI (reference sequence). The CDR3 totals 16 residues. The CDR3 region has the DNA TGTGCCAGCAGGGATAGGGGGGGATATAGCAATCAGCCCCAGCATTTT. It translates to CASRDRGGYSNQPQHF.

The chain couples TRBV24-1 to TRBJ1-2; no clear D. There are 14 residues in the CDR3. Germline V lookup: CDR1 KGHDR, CDR2 SFDVKD. Trimming stripped 4 bases from V and 8 bases from J, with 16 bases between. For the CDR3, the DNA is TGTGCCACCAGTGACCCGCGAGGAGCGGGCGGCTACACCTTC. Its translation is CATSDPRGAGGYTF.

This rearrangement joins TRBV4-3 to TRBJ2-4, with TRBD1 identical over 9 bases. The germline CDR1 and CDR2 sequences are LGHNA and YSLEER. There are 17 residues in the CDR3. Trimming took 4 bases from V and 1 from J; bases not matched to a gene: 8. As DNA, the CDR3 is TGCGCCAGCAGCCTCAATGGACAGGGGCTCGCCAAAAACATTCAGTACTTC. It translates to CASSLNGQGLAKNIQYF.

The V and J genes are TRBV5-1 and TRBJ1-1; no definite D call. V shed 0 bases and J shed 1 base, with 7 bases lying between them. This CDR3 has 14 amino acids. Germline V gene data show CDR1 as SGHRS and CDR2 as YFSETQ. The chain's CDR3 is CASSLEIQNTEAFF. CDR3 DNA: TGCGCCAGCAGCTTGGAAATACAGAACACTGAAGCTTTCTTT.

This clone was found a few times. The chain employs TRBV18 and TRBJ1-2, with TRBD1 identical over 8 bases. This CDR3 has 15 amino acids. From germline, CDR1 is KGHSH and CDR2 LQKENI. J lost 2 bases, V lost 6 bases, and 8 bases had no gene match. In DNA form, the CDR3 reads TGTGCCAGCTCCCATTGGACAGGGAAAAACTATGGCTACACCTTC. Translation: CASSHWTGKNYGYTF.

This clone was recorded only once. The rearrangement joins TRBV30 to TRBJ2-5; 14 nucleotides align to TRBD2. In germline, CDR1 is GTSNPN, CDR2 SVGIG (reference sequence). V shed 0 bases, J shed 5 bases, and the junction held 8 bases outside the gene matches. The CDR3 spans 17 residues. The CDR3 reads CAWSVGLAGGSFETQYF. The CDR3 nucleotides read TGTGCCTGGAGTGTAGGACTAGCGGGGGGCAGTTTCGAGACCCAGTACTTC.

The gene calls are TRBV5-1 and TRBJ2-2; TRBD1 is a possible D gene (6 bases). The CDR3 extends over 14 amino acids. Trimming removed 2 bases from V and 4 bases from J, with 9 bases in between. CDR1 is SGHRS and CDR2 is YFSETQ in the germline V gene. The CDR3 coding sequence is TGCGCCAGCAGCTTCGCAGGGGTCACCGGGGAGCTGTTTTTT. Translating gives CASSFAGVTGELFF.

The V and J genes are TRBV27 and TRBJ1-2; maybe TRBD1 (5 bases). Trimming shortened V by 6 bases and J by 8 bases, and 19 bases separated the two germline ends. This CDR3 spans 14 amino acids. In germline, CDR1 is MNHEY, CDR2 SMNVEV (reference sequence). In DNA, the CDR3 is TGTGCCAGCAGCCCCGTGGGGCCGCCTGTAGGCTACACCTTC. Its protein is CASSPVGPPVGYTF.

The rearrangement links TRBV11-2 to TRBJ2-3, with TRBD2 matching over 12 bases. The V gene end was trimmed by 4 bases and the J gene end by 2 bases; junction bases not matched to a gene: 7. In germline, CDR1 is SGHAT, CDR2 FQNNGV. This CDR3 spans 17 amino acids. CDR3 bases: TGTGCCAGCAGCTGGCTCCGGACTAGCGGGACCACAGATACGCAGTATTTT. This sequence encodes CASSWLRTSGTTDTQYF. The full variable domain, its missing parts supplied by reference TRBV11-2 and TRBJ2-3, is EAGVAQSPRYKIIEKRQSVAFWCNPISGHATLYWYQQILGQGPKLLIQFQNNGVVDDSQLPKDRFSAERLKGVDSTLKIQPAKLEDSAVYLCASSWLRTSGTTDTQYFGPGTRLTVL.

Only a few counts were recorded for this clone. The same CDR3 arises from other DNA sequences in this sample as well. The V gene is TRBV28, the J gene TRBJ1-1; tentatively, D is TRBD1 (6 bases). The CDR3 is 13 residues long. Per the germline V gene, CDR1 is MDHEN and CDR2 is SYDVKM. V gave up 3 bases and J gave up 4 bases, with 9 bases separating them. In DNA form, the CDR3 reads TGTGCCAGCAGTTTTCCCAGGGGCACTGAAGCTTTCTTT. Translated: CASSFPRGTEAFF.

The CDR3 spells CASSPSTGGNQPQHF. CDR3 DNA sequence: TGTGCCAGCTCCCCATCTACAGGGGGCAATCAGCCCCAGCATTTT. The gene calls are TRBV18 and TRBJ1-5, with TRBD1 identical over 7 bases. CDR3 length equals 15 residues. The V segment lost 6 bases and the J segment 2 bases; nucleotides outside the gene matches: 7. The V gene's germline CDR1 is KGHSH and CDR2 LQKENI. The entire variable domain, with the rest obtained from reference TRBV18 and TRBJ1-5, is as follows: NAGVMQNPRHLVRRRGQEARLRCSPMKGHSHVYWYRQLPEEGLKFMVYLQKENIIDESGMPKERFSAEFPKEGPSILRIQQVVRGDSAAYFCASSPSTGGNQPQHFGDGTRLSIL.

The CDR3 nucleotides are TGTGCCTGGCGGGGACAGGGAAATTCACCCCTCCACTTT. This translates into CAWRGQGNSPLHF. This chain links TRBV30 with TRBJ1-6; 9 nucleotides agree with TRBD1. Trimming cost V 5 bases and J 7 bases; bases outside gene matches: 3. The length of the CDR3 is 13 residues. Germline assignment: CDR1 GTSNPN and CDR2 SVGIG (reference sequence).

The sample holds one count of this clone. Germline is not matched at one junction end, which may reflect a read error. The identical CDR3 is also encoded by other nucleotide sequences in the sample. The chain joins TRBV27 to TRBJ2-5; tentatively, D is TRBD1 (5 bases). Germline lookup yields CDR1 MNHEY and CDR2 SMNVEV (reference sequence). This CDR3 has 15 amino acids. The CDR3 region is CASSLWAGRQETQYF. The DNA for the CDR3 is TGTGCTAGCAGTTTATGGGCAGGGCGCCAAGAGACCCAGTACTTC.

The chain uses TRBV2 and TRBJ2-7, with 9 bases identical to TRBD1. This CDR3 has 15 residues. The V segment lost 5 bases and the J segment 6 bases; nucleotides outside the gene matches: 11. Germline CDR1 and CDR2: SNHLY and FYNNEI. This CDR3 reads CASSFGQGSSGEQYF. CDR3 sequence (DNA): TGTGCCAGCAGTTTCGGACAGGGGTCGTCGGGCGAGCAGTACTTC.

This chain uses TRBV7-2 with TRBJ2-1; D is unclear. Trimming left V 1 base short and J 7 bases short, with 5 bases between. CDR3 length equals 12 residues. Germline-derived CDR1 and CDR2 are SGHTA and FQGNSA. CDR3 residues: CASSLDRNEQFF. The CDR3 DNA reads TGTGCCAGCAGCTTAGATCGTAATGAGCAGTTCTTC.

This clone was detected a few times. The rearrangement links TRBV6-6 to TRBJ2-7, with TRBD1 matching over 9 bases. The V gene end was trimmed by 8 bases and the J gene end by 1 base; junction bases not matched to a gene: 6. The germline CDR1 and CDR2 sequences are MNHNY and SVGAGI (reference sequence). The CDR3 length is 14 residues. CDR3: CASQQGQGSYEQYF. CDR3 nucleotide sequence: TGTGCCAGCCAGCAGGGACAGGGATCCTACGAGCAGTACTTC.

V is TRBV6-5 and J is TRBJ1-1, with TRBD1 as a possible D gene (6 bases). CDR1 is MNHEY, CDR2 SVGAGI, per germline. The V gene lost 4 bases and the J gene lost 3 bases, with 12 bases spanning the gap. This CDR3 is built from 14 residues. The CDR3 protein is CASSSHTGHTEAFF. The CDR3, as DNA: TGTGCCAGCAGTTCTCATACAGGGCACACTGAAGCTTTCTTT.

This chain uses TRBV12-3 or TRBV12-4 with TRBJ2-5, with D perhaps matching TRBD1 (5 bases). Trimming pared 8 bases from V and 1 base from J, leaving 11 bases between. The length of the CDR3 is 13 residues. CDR3 in DNA: TGTGCCAGCGGCCAAGACAGCCAAGAGACCCAGTACTTC. This translates into CASGQDSQETQYF.

The J gene is TRBJ2-7, the V gene TRBV5-1; TRBD2 might be the D (6 bases). Trimming took off 3 bases at V and 6 bases at J, with 19 bases between the two ends. CDR1 and CDR2 from the germline V gene are SGHRS and YFSETQ. The CDR3 consists of 15 residues. The CDR3 DNA is TGCGCCAGCAGCTGGGGACTGAGTTATCCCTCCGAGCAGTACTTC. Its translation: CASSWGLSYPSEQYF.

V and J are TRBV7-3 and TRBJ2-1; TRBD2 matches 7 bases. The CDR3 runs to 15 residues. Germline V CDR1 and CDR2: SGHTA, FQGTGA. The trim removed 5 bases at V and 1 base at J, leaving 5 bases unmatched. The CDR3 here is CASSPKAGSYNEQFF. CDR3 bases: TGTGCCAGCAGCCCCAAAGCGGGGTCCTACAATGAGCAGTTCTTC. Using reference TRBV7-3 and TRBJ2-1 for the parts outside the CDR3, the full variable domain is GAGVSQTPSNKVTEKGKYVELRCDPISGHTALYWYRQSLGQGPEFLIYFQGTGAADDSGLPNDRFFAVRPEGSVSTLKIQRTERGDSAVYLCASSPKAGSYNEQFFGPGTRLTVL.

This clone was seen only a few times. The chain combines TRBV5-6 with TRBJ1-1; D possibly corresponds to TRBD1 (6 bases). The V end was cut by 4 bases, the J end by 4 bases, with 11 bases between. The CDR3 length is 13 residues. Germline lookup yields CDR1 SGHDT and CDR2 YYEEEE. CDR3 residues: CASSRDTSTEAFF. Here the CDR3 DNA reads TGTGCCAGCAGCCGGGACACGAGCACTGAAGCTTTCTTT.

This chain links TRBV3-1 (or the pseudogene TRBV3-2) with TRBJ2-3; 8 nucleotides match TRBD1. Unmatched junction bases numbered 14, after V lost 6 bases and J lost 6 bases. Germline V lookup: CDR1 LGHDT, CDR2 YNNKEL (reference sequence). The CDR3 loop spans 16 amino acids. CDR3 amino acids: CASRQGALSFGDTQYF. The CDR3 coding sequence is TGTGCCAGCAGGCAGGGGGCCTTAAGTTTCGGGGATACGCAGTATTTT.

The chain combines TRBV7-8 with TRBJ2-7, with D uncertain. There are 16 residues in the CDR3. In germline, CDR1 is SGHVS, CDR2 FQNEAQ. The V end lost 7 bases, the J end lost 3 bases, and 22 bases lay between the germline ends. CDR3 in DNA: TGTGCCAGCACCAAAGAGGCGGTCGTCGGGTTCTACGAGCAGTACTTC. Translation: CASTKEAVVGFYEQYF.

The J gene is TRBJ2-1, the V gene TRBV4-1; 7 nucleotides match TRBD2. The germline CDR1 and CDR2 sequences are MGHRA and YSYEKL. The CDR3 sequence is 15 residues long. The J segment lost 3 bases and the V segment lost 1 base, leaving 3 bases of the junction unmatched. The DNA of the CDR3 is TGCGCCAGCAGCCAAGGACTAGCAGACTACAATGAGCAGTTCTTC. It translates to CASSQGLADYNEQFF.

This clone was picked up one time. This rearrangement joins TRBV6-5 to TRBJ1-1, with D uncertain. CDR3 length: 12 residues. Germline CDR1 reads MNHEY; CDR2 reads SVGAGI. With 5 bases removed from V and 11 bases from J, the gap between germline ends came to 15 bases. For the CDR3, the DNA is TGTGCCAGCAGTACACCTACCAGGATCGCTTTCTTT. Its translation is CASSTPTRIAFF.

The J gene is TRBJ1-5, the V gene TRBV3-1 (or the pseudogene TRBV3-2); no clear D. The CDR3 loop spans 16 amino acids. Per the germline V gene, CDR1 is LGHDT and CDR2 is YNNKEL (reference sequence). V dropped 0 bases and J dropped 0 bases, with 9 bases sitting between them. This CDR3 reads CASSQDGGYSNQPQHF. The DNA for the CDR3 is TGTGCCAGCAGCCAAGACGGAGGGTATAGCAATCAGCCCCAGCATTTT.

This chain uses TRBV30 with TRBJ2-5; 10 bases are a match to TRBD1. The CDR3 is made up of 15 amino acids. Trimming removed 2 bases from V and 2 bases from J; junction bases left unmatched: 5. Germline CDR1 GTSNPN, CDR2 SVGIG (reference sequence). The CDR3, as DNA: TGTGCCTGGAGTTCCGGACAGGGGGTTCAAGAGACCCAGTACTTC. Amino acids: CAWSSGQGVQETQYF.

The rearrangement joins TRBV28 to TRBJ1-5; D call uncertain. Trimming removed 4 bases at V and 0 bases at J, with 7 bases between. CDR3 size: 14 residues. Per germline, CDR1 MDHEN and CDR2 SYDVKM. The CDR3, as DNA: TGTGCCAGCAGTTCGCGGTATAGCAATCAGCCCCAGCATTTT. This gives the protein CASSSRYSNQPQHF.

The chain recombines TRBV29-1 with TRBJ2-1; D may be TRBD2 (6 bases). Germline assignment: CDR1 SQVTM and CDR2 ANQGSEA. The V end was cut by 7 bases, the J end by 5 bases, with 6 bases between. This CDR3 region has 10 residues. The CDR3 protein is CSGGDNEQFF. CDR3 coding DNA: TGCAGCGGCGGGGACAATGAGCAGTTCTTC.

This clone has just one count. The chain combines TRBV11-2 with TRBJ2-7, with 10 bases identical to TRBD2. The V gene's germline CDR1 is SGHAT and CDR2 FQNNGV. The CDR3 is 17 amino acids. Trimming removed 0 bases from V and 5 bases from J; junction bases left unmatched: 10. CDR3 bases: TGTGCCAGCAGCTTAGATCGCGGGAGGCTAGCGGGAGACGAGCAGTACTTC. Translation gives CASSLDRGRLAGDEQYF.

This chain uses TRBV9 with TRBJ2-1, with 7 bases identical to TRBD2. The junction had 4 bases not matched to a gene; V was cut back by 7 bases and J by 0 bases. The CDR3 covers 14 residues. Germline CDR1 reads SGDLS; CDR2 reads YYNGEE. CDR3 protein: CASGIAGSYNEQFF. The CDR3 region has the DNA TGTGCCAGCGGCATAGCGGGCTCCTACAATGAGCAGTTCTTC.